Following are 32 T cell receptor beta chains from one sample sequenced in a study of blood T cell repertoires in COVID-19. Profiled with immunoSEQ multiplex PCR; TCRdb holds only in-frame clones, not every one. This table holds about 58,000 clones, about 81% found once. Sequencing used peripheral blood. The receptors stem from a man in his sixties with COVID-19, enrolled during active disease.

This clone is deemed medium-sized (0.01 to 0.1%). The CDR3: CASRRLAGLDTQYF. The CDR3 region has the DNA TGCGCCAGCAGACGACTAGCGGGGTTGGATACGCAGTATTTT. The chain joins TRBV23-1 to TRBJ2-3, with 11 bases identical to TRBD2. TRBV23-1 carries the ORF label, with uncertain function. V shed 6 bases, J shed 6 bases, and the junction held 5 bases outside the gene matches. The CDR3 consists of 14 residues.

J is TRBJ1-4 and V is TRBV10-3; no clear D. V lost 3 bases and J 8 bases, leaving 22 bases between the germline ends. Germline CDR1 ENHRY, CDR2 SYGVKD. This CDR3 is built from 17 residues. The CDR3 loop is CAISESALREGAEKLFF. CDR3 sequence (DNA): TGTGCCATCAGTGAATCCGCGCTCAGAGAGGGTGCAGAAAAACTGTTTTTT.

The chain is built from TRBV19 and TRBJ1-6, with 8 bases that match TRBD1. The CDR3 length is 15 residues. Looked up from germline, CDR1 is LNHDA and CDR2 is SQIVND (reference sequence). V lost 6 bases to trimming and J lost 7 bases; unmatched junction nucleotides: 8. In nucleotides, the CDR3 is TGTGCCAGTAGGGCGGACAGGGCCGTGAATTCACCCCTCCACTTT. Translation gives CASRADRAVNSPLHF.

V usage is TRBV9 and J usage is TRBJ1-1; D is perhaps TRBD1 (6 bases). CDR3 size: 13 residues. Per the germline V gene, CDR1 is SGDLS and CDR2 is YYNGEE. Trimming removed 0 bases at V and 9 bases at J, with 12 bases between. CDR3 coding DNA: TGTGCCAGCAGCGTAGAAACAGGGACGAAAGCTTTCTTT. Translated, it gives CASSVETGTKAFF. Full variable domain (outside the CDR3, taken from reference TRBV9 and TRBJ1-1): DSGVTQTPKHLITATGQRVTLRCSPRSGDLSVYWYQQSLDQGLQFLIQYYNGEERAKGNILERFSAQQFPDLHSELNLSSLELGDSALYFCASSVETGTKAFFGQGTRLTVV.

CDR3 sequence reads: CASSDTWDRDQYF. CDR3 bases: TGTGCCAGCAGTGATACCTGGGACAGAGATCAGTACTTC. The chain recombines TRBV6-1 with TRBJ2-7; 7 bases are a match to TRBD1. The V gene's germline CDR1 is MNHNS and CDR2 SASEGT. The CDR3 is made up of 13 amino acids. J was trimmed by 10 bases and V by 3 bases; bases with no gene match: 9.

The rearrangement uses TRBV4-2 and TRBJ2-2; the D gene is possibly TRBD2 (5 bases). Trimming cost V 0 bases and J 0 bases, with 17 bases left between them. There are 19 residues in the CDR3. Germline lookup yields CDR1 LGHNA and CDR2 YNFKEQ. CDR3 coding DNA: TGTGCCAGCAGCCAAGATGGGCTCGGGAACTTCGCGAACACCGGGGAGCTGTTTTTT. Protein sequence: CASSQDGLGNFANTGELFF.

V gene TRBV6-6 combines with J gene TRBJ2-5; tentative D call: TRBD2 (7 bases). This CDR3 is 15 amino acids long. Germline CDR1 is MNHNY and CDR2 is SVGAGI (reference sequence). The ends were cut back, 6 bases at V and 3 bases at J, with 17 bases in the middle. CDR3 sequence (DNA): TGTGCCAGCAGAGCTGCGGGGGCAGGGGAAGAGACCCAGTACTTC. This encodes CASRAAGAGEETQYF.

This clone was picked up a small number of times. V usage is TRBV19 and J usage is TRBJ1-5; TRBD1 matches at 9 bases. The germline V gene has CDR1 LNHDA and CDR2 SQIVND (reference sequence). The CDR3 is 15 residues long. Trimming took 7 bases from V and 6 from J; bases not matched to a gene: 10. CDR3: CASIMTGGGSQPQHF. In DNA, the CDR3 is TGTGCCAGTATCATGACAGGGGGAGGTAGTCAGCCCCAGCATTTT.

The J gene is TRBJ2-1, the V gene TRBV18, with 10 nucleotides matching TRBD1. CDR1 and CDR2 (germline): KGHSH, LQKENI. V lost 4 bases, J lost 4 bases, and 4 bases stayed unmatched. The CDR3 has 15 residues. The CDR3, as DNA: TGTGCCAGCTCACTCGGACAGGGGGGATACAATGAGCAGTTCTTC. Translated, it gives CASSLGQGGYNEQFF.

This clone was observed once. For the CDR3, the DNA is TGTGCCAGCAGTGAATCCACGGGAGAGGGCCAAGAGACCCAGTACTTC. Protein product: CASSESTGEGQETQYF. The rearrangement links TRBV25-1 to TRBJ2-5, with D possibly TRBD2 on 6 matching bases. Germline CDR1 is MGHDK and CDR2 is SYGVNS. The CDR3 sequence is 16 residues long. V was clipped by 1 base and J by 1 base, with 13 bases between them.

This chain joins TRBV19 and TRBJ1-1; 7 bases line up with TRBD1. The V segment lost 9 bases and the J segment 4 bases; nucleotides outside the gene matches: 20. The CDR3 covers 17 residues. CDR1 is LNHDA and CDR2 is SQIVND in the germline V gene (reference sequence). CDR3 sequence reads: CASRPGTAVGRGTEAFF. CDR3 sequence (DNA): TGTGCCAGCCGTCCCGGGACAGCCGTTGGCCGGGGCACTGAAGCTTTCTTT.

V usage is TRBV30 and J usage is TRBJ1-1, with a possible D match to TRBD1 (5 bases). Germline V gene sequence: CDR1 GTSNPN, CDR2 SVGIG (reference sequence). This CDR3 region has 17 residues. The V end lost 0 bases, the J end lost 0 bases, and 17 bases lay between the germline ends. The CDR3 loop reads CAWSVWSQGPMNTEAFF. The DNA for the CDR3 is TGTGCCTGGAGTGTATGGTCCCAGGGCCCCATGAACACTGAAGCTTTCTTT.

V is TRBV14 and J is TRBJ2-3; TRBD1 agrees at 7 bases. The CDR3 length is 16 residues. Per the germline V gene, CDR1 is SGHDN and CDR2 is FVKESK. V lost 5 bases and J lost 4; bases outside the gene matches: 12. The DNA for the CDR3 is TGTGCCAGCAGCTCTAGAGACAGGGCGGGTTCAGATACGCAGTATTTT. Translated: CASSSRDRAGSDTQYF.

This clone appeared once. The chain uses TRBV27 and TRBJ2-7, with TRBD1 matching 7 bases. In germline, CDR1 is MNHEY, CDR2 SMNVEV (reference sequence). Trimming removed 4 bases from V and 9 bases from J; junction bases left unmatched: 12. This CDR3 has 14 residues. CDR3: CASSSRDSGSVQYF. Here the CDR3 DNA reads TGTGCCAGCAGTTCAAGGGACAGTGGGTCGGTGCAGTACTTC.

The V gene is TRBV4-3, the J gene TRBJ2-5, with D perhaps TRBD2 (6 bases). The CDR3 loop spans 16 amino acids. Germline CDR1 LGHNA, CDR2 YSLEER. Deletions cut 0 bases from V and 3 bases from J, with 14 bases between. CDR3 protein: CASSQEGGKGKETQYF. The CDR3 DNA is TGCGCCAGCAGCCAAGAGGGCGGGAAGGGAAAAGAGACCCAGTACTTC.

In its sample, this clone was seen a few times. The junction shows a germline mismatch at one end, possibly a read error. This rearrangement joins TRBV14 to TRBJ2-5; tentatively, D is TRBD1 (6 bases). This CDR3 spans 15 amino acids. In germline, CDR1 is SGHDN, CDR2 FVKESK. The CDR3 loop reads CASSQDPNREEAQYF. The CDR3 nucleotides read TGTGCCAGCAGCCAAGATCCTAACAGGGAAGAGGCCCAGTACTTC.

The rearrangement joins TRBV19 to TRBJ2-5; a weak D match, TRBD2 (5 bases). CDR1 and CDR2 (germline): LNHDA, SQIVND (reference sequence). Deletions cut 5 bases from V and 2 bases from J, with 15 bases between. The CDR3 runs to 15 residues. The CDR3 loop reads CASSGEGRNQETQYF. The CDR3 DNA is TGTGCCAGTAGTGGAGAGGGAAGGAATCAAGAGACCCAGTACTTC.

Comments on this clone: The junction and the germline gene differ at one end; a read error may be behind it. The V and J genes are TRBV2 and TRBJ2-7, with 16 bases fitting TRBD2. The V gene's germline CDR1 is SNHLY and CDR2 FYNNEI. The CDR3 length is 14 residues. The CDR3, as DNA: TGTGCCAGCACCCAAGGGACTAGCGGGAGGGACGTAGACTTC. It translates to CASTQGTSGRDVDF.

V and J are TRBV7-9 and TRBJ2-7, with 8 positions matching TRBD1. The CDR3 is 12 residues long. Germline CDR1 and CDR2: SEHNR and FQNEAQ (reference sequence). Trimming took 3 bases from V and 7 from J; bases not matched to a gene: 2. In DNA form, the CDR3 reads TGTGCCAGCAGCTTGGACAGGGTGGAGCAGTACTTC. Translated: CASSLDRVEQYF.

The CDR3 spells CASSPSGGQAEQYF. CDR3 DNA: TGTGCCAGCAGCCCTAGCGGGGGGCAGGCCGAGCAGTACTTC. The chain links TRBV3-1 (or the pseudogene TRBV3-2) to TRBJ2-7, with 11 bases lining up with TRBD2. The V gene's germline CDR1 is LGHDT and CDR2 YNNKEL (reference sequence). The CDR3 is 14 residues long. The trim removed 4 bases at V and 6 bases at J, leaving 5 bases unmatched.

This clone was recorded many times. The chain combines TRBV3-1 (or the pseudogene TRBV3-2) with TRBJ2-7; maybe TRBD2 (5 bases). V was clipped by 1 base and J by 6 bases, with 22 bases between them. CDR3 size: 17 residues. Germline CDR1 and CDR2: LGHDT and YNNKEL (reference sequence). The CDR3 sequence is CASSQVSGLGGRVEQYF. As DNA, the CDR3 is TGTGCCAGCAGCCAAGTATCTGGACTCGGTGGTCGCGTCGAGCAGTACTTC.

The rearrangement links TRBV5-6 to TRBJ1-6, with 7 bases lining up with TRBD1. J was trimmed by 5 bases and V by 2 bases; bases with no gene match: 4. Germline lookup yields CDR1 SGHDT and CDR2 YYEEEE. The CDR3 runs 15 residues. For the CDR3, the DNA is TGTGCCAGCAGCTTCGGGGGACAGAATAATTCACCCCTCCACTTT. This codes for CASSFGGQNNSPLHF.

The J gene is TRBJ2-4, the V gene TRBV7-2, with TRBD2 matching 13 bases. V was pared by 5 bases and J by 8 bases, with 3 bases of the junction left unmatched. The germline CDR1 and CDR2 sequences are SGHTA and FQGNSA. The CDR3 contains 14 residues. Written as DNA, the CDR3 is TGTGCCAGCAGCCCCGGGACTAGCGGGGACATTCAGTACTTC. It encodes CASSPGTSGDIQYF.

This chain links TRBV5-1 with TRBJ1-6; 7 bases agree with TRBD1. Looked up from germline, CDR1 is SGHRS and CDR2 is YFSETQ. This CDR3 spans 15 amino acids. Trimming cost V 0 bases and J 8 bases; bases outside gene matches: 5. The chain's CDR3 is CASSLAGQAYSPLHF. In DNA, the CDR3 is TGCGCCAGCAGCTTGGCCGGACAGGCGTATTCACCCCTCCACTTT.

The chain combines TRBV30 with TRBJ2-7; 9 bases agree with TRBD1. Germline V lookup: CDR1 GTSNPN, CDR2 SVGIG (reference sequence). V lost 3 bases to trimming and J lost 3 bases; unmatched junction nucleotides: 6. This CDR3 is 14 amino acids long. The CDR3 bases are TGTGCCTGGAGCCCCGACAGGGGGATCTACGAGCAGTACTTC. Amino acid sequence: CAWSPDRGIYEQYF.

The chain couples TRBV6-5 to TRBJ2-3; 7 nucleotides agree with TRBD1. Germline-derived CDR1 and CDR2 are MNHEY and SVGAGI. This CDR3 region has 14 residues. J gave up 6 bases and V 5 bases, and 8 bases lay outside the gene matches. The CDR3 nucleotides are TGTGCCAGCAGTCCCCCGGGACAGATGGATACGCAGTATTTT. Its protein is CASSPPGQMDTQYF.

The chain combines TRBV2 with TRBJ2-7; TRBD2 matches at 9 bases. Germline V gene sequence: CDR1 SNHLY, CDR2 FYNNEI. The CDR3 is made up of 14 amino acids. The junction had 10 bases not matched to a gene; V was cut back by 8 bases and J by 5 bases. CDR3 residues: CASGPGTSPHEQYF. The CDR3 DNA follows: TGTGCCAGCGGCCCCGGGACTAGCCCGCACGAGCAGTACTTC.

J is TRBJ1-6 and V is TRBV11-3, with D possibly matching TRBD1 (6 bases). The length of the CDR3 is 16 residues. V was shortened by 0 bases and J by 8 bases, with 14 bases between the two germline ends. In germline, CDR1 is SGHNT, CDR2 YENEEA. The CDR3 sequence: CASSLDRWGQHSPLHF. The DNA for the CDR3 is TGTGCCAGCAGCTTAGACCGATGGGGGCAGCATTCACCCCTCCACTTT. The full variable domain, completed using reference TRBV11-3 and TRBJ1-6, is EAGVVQSPRYKIIEKKQPVAFWCNPISGHNTLYWYLQNLGQGPELLIRYENEEAVDDSQLPKDRFSAERLKGVDSTLKIQPAELGDSAVYLCASSLDRWGQHSPLHFGNGTRLTVT.

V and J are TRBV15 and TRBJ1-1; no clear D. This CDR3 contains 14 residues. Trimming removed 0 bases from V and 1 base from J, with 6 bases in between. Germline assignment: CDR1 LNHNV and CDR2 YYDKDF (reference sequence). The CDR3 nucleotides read TGTGCCACCAGCAGAGATTACAAGAACACTGAAGCTTTCTTT. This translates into CATSRDYKNTEAFF.

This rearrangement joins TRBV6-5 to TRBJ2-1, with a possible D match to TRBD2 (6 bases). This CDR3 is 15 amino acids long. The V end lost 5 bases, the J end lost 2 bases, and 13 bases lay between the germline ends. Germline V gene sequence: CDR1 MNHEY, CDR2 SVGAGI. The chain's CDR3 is CASSPGTSTYNEQFF. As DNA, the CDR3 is TGTGCCAGCAGTCCCGGGACTTCAACCTACAATGAGCAGTTCTTC.

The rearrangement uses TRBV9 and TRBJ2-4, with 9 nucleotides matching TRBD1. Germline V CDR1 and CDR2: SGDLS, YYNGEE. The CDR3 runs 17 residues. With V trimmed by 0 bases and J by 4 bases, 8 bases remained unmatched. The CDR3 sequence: CASSVATGGEGKNIQYF. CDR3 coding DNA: TGTGCCAGCAGCGTAGCTACAGGGGGCGAAGGAAAAAACATTCAGTACTTC.

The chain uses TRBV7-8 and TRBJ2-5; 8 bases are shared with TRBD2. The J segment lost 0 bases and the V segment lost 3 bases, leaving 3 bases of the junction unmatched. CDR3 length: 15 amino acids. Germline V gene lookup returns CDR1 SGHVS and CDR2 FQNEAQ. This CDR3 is CASSFRLANQETQYF. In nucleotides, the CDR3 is TGTGCCAGCAGCTTCAGACTAGCGAACCAAGAGACCCAGTACTTC.